This passage covers 15 T cell receptor beta chains from one sample sequenced in a study of T cell repertoires in cytomegalovirus infection. One entry per CDR3 protein results from TCRdb running MiXCR on the reads. The sample records 100,000 to 150,000 distinct CDR3 sequences, approximately 9.2% being singletons. The sequencing input was PBMCs. These receptors came from a human donor in good health (CMV status not recorded). Some clones in this sample may be carry-over from other donors' samples.

Ten or more counts support this clonotype. The V and J genes are TRBV9 and TRBJ1-1; D ambiguous. Germline CDR1 and CDR2: SGDLS and YYNGEE. The V end was cut by 4 bases, the J end by 7 bases, with 11 bases between. The CDR3 totals 12 residues. The DNA for the CDR3 is TGTGCCAGCAGCCCCGGTGGGCTTGAAGCTTTCTTT. This sequence encodes CASSPGGLEAFF.

This clonotype occurred many times. The chain recombines TRBV5-1 with TRBJ1-5; unclear D gene. V dropped 0 bases and J dropped 1 base, with 8 bases sitting between them. The CDR3 covers 15 residues. The germline V gene encodes CDR1 SGHRS and CDR2 YFSETQ. The CDR3 protein is CASSLGESSNQPQHF. The CDR3 DNA reads TGCGCCAGCAGCTTGGGAGAATCCAGCAATCAGCCCCAGCATTTT.

This clonotype has only a few counts. J is TRBJ1-2 and V is TRBV19, with 7 bases matching TRBD1. The trim removed 10 bases at V and 4 bases at J, leaving 15 bases unmatched. Looked up from germline, CDR1 is LNHDA and CDR2 is SQIVND (reference sequence). This CDR3 is 15 amino acids long. The CDR3 here is CATATERTGVYGYTF. CDR3 nucleotide sequence: TGTGCCACAGCGACCGAAAGAACAGGGGTCTATGGCTACACCTTC.

Only a few counts were recorded for this clonotype. This chain links TRBV4-1 with TRBJ2-1, with 7 bases that match TRBD2. CDR1 MGHRA and CDR2 YSYEKL come from the germline V gene. This CDR3 is 16 amino acids long. The junction had 13 bases not matched to a gene; V was cut back by 2 bases and J by 9 bases. In DNA form, the CDR3 reads TGCGCCAGCAGCCAACGAGCGGGACCGGGGGACGTTGAGCAGTTCTTC. Encoded protein: CASSQRAGPGDVEQFF.

There are many counts of this clonotype. The genes are TRBV7-2 and TRBJ1-1, with 8 bases matching TRBD1. The V segment lost 5 bases and the J segment 7 bases; nucleotides outside the gene matches: 6. Germline-derived CDR1 and CDR2 are SGHTA and FQGNSA. The CDR3 spans 13 residues. CDR3 DNA: TGTGCCAGCAGCACAGGACAGGGCCTTGAAGCTTTCTTT. Its translation: CASSTGQGLEAFF. Together with reference TRBV7-2 and TRBJ1-1, the CDR3 gives the full variable domain: GAGVSQSPSNKVTEKGKDVELRCDPISGHTALYWYRQSLGQGLEFLIYFQGNSAPDKSGLPSDRFSAERTGGSVSTLTIQRTQQEDSAVYLCASSTGQGLEAFFGQGTRLTVV.

This clonotype came up a few times. The rearrangement uses TRBV28 and TRBJ2-3; TRBD2 agrees at 13 bases. The CDR3 loop spans 16 amino acids. Germline CDR1 and CDR2: MDHEN and SYDVKM. Trimming took 9 bases from V and 0 from J; bases not matched to a gene: 6. The CDR3 DNA sequence: TGTGCCAGTCGGACTAGCGGGAGTACTAGCACAGATACGCAGTATTTT. This gives the protein CASRTSGSTSTDTQYF.

This clonotype was counted many times. This chain connects TRBV7-2 to TRBJ1-1, with D hard to call. The CDR3 length is 15 residues. From germline, CDR1 is SGHTA and CDR2 FQGNSA. Trimming pared 2 bases from V and 0 bases from J, leaving 10 bases between. CDR3 sequence: CASSLLRVMNTEAFF. CDR3 DNA sequence: TGTGCCAGCAGCTTATTGAGGGTAATGAACACTGAAGCTTTCTTT.

The rearrangement uses TRBV9 and TRBJ2-1; possibly TRBD2 for D (6 bases). The CDR3 totals 14 residues. With 3 bases removed from V and 4 bases from J, the gap between germline ends came to 11 bases. Germline CDR1 is SGDLS and CDR2 is YYNGEE. The DNA of the CDR3 is TGTGCCAGCAGCGGCGACGGGACTTACAATGAGCAGTTCTTC. Translated, it gives CASSGDGTYNEQFF. The variable domain in full, with the rest retrieved from reference TRBV9 and TRBJ2-1, is DSGVTQTPKHLITATGQRVTLRCSPRSGDLSVYWYQQSLDQGLQFLIQYYNGEERAKGNILERFSAQQFPDLHSELNLSSLELGDSALYFCASSGDGTYNEQFFGPGTRLTVL.

J is TRBJ2-3 and V is TRBV5-4; 8 nucleotides match TRBD2. With V trimmed by 7 bases and J by 3 bases, 7 bases remained unmatched. CDR3 length equals 14 residues. Germline lookup yields CDR1 SGHNT and CDR2 YYREEE (reference sequence). CDR3 sequence (DNA): TGTGCCAGCCAGAGCGGGGGTTATACAGATACGCAGTATTTT. Amino acid sequence: CASQSGGYTDTQYF. The full variable domain, with the rest looked up from reference TRBV5-4 and TRBJ2-3, is ETGVTQSPTHLIKTRGQQVTLRCSSQSGHNTVSWYQQALGQGPQFIFQYYREEENGRGNFPPRFSGLQFPNYSSELNVNALELDDSALYLCASQSGGYTDTQYFGPGTRLTVL.

This clonotype was detected a few times. One junction end disagrees with the germline gene, perhaps due to a read error. This chain uses TRBV2 with TRBJ1-5; D is undetermined. In germline, CDR1 is SNHLY, CDR2 FYNNEI. The CDR3 covers 16 residues. Written as DNA, the CDR3 is TGTGCTAGCAGTGAGTCGGGTCTTTATAGCAATCAGCCCCAGCATTTT. Its translation is CASSESGLYSNQPQHF. Based on the CDR3 plus reference TRBV2 and TRBJ1-5, the full variable domain is EPEVTQTPSHQVTQMGQEVILRCVPISNHLYFYWYRQILGQKVEFLVSFYNNEISEKSEIFDDQFSVERPDGSNFTLKIRSTKLEDSAMYFCASSESGLYSNQPQHFGDGTRLSIL.

In this sample, this clonotype turned up many times. This sequence joins TRBV10-3 and TRBJ2-7, with D hard to call. Deletions cut 8 bases from V and 3 bases from J, with 11 bases between. Germline-derived CDR1 and CDR2 are ENHRY and SYGVKD. The CDR3 is made up of 12 amino acids. The CDR3 is CAIRAGSYEQYF. CDR3 coding DNA: TGTGCCATCCGTGCAGGTAGCTACGAGCAGTACTTC.

This clonotype occurred many times. The chain is built from TRBV6-2 or TRBV6-3 and TRBJ2-3, with no clear D. Germline CDR1 and CDR2: MNHEY and SVGEGT. V lost 4 bases, J lost 4 bases, and 9 bases lay in between. The CDR3 contains 13 residues. The CDR3 loop is CASSSPNADTQYF. In nucleotides, the CDR3 is TGTGCCAGCAGTTCGCCTAACGCAGATACGCAGTATTTT.

The V and J genes are TRBV19 and TRBJ1-2, with TRBD1 matching 8 bases. CDR1 LNHDA and CDR2 SQIVND come from the germline V gene (reference sequence). After removal of 5 bases from V and 0 bases from J, the junction contained 8 bases not matched to a gene. This CDR3 comprises 16 residues. The CDR3 loop is CASSPGQVRANYGYTF. CDR3 sequence (DNA): TGTGCCAGTAGTCCGGGACAGGTGAGAGCTAACTATGGCTACACCTTC.

This clonotype was seen at least ten times. The rearrangement links TRBV28 to TRBJ1-2, with 10 nucleotides matching TRBD1. J was trimmed by 4 bases and V by 5 bases; bases with no gene match: 1. Germline CDR1 is MDHEN and CDR2 is SYDVKM. This CDR3 region has 13 residues. The CDR3, as DNA: TGTGCCAGCAGTGGGACAGGGGTCTATGGCTACACCTTC. As protein: CASSGTGVYGYTF.

This clonotype was observed a few times. This chain links TRBV6-6 with TRBJ1-3; D gene uncertain. Germline lookup yields CDR1 MNHNY and CDR2 SVGAGI (reference sequence). This CDR3 is built from 14 residues. V shed 3 bases and J shed 0 bases, with 6 bases lying between them. CDR3 loop: CASSYEYSGNTIYF. The DNA of the CDR3 is TGTGCCAGCAGTTATGAGTACTCTGGAAACACCATATATTTT.